Below, 7 T cell receptor beta chains from the same sample are listed, as sequenced in a study of T cells in tuberculosis. Indicated time point: new active TB diagnosis, blood taken before or within 7 days of starting treatment. Clones were sequenced by immunoSEQ multiplex PCR, and TCRdb holds only the in-frame ones, with some missing. The table records about 49,000 clones, roughly 96% of them present only once. Specimen: PBMCs, collected at tuberculosis diagnosis. The receptor source for this set is an adult with tuberculosis.

The genes are TRBV5-1 and TRBJ2-1; D may be TRBD2 (5 bases). Germline CDR1 and CDR2: SGHRS and YFSETQ. V dropped 0 bases and J dropped 7 bases, with 14 bases sitting between them. This CDR3 region has 15 residues. The CDR3 region is CASSLGSGRFNEQFF. CDR3 sequence (DNA): TGCGCCAGCAGCTTGGGCTCGGGGAGATTTAATGAGCAGTTCTTC.

CDR3 loop: CASSSGSSGSPLHF. CDR3 bases: TGTGCCAGCAGTTCAGGGTCGAGTGGATCACCCCTCCACTTT. The chain links TRBV7-2 to TRBJ1-6; D might be TRBD1 (5 bases). This CDR3 has 14 residues. Germline V CDR1 and CDR2: SGHTA, FQGNSA. The ends were cut back, 6 bases at V and 10 bases at J, with 16 bases in the middle.

This clone has a single count. The chain couples TRBV7-2 to TRBJ1-1, with D perhaps matching TRBD1 (5 bases). The CDR3 extends over 14 amino acids. Germline values: CDR1 SGHTA, CDR2 FQGNSA. The ends were cut back, 5 bases at V and 5 bases at J, with 15 bases in the middle. The CDR3 DNA reads TGTGCCAGCAGCCTTAAGGGGCCTGGGACTGAAGCTTTCTTT. It yields the protein CASSLKGPGTEAFF.

The rearrangement uses TRBV19 and TRBJ2-1; TRBD2 matches 10 bases. The V segment lost 3 bases and the J segment 7 bases; nucleotides outside the gene matches: 3. The CDR3 extends over 14 amino acids. Germline loops: CDR1 LNHDA, CDR2 SQIVND (reference sequence). CDR3 sequence (DNA): TGTGCCAGTAGTATCCTAGCGGGAGTAAATGAGCAGTTCTTC. Translated: CASSILAGVNEQFF.

The genes are TRBV28 and TRBJ2-7, with 12 bases matching TRBD2. This CDR3 is 17 amino acids long. In germline, CDR1 is MDHEN, CDR2 SYDVKM. The ends lost 3 bases at V and 4 bases at J; junction bases unmatched: 10. As DNA, the CDR3 is TGTGCCAGCAGTTTTGGACTAGCGGGACGCGGGCCTTACGAGCAGTACTTC. Its translation: CASSFGLAGRGPYEQYF.

V and J are TRBV5-4 and TRBJ2-1, with D possibly being TRBD1 (6 bases). V lost 6 bases, J lost 4 bases, and 14 bases lay in between. CDR3 length: 14 residues. Germline CDR1 and CDR2: SGHNT and YYREEE (reference sequence). The CDR3 region has the DNA TGTGCCAGCACTCAAATTGACAGGTACAATGAGCAGTTCTTC. It yields the protein CASTQIDRYNEQFF. The full variable domain, completed using reference TRBV5-4 and TRBJ2-1, is ETGVTQSPTHLIKTRGQQVTLRCSSQSGHNTVSWYQQALGQGPQFIFQYYREEENGRGNFPPRFSGLQFPNYSSELNVNALELDDSALYLCASTQIDRYNEQFFGPGTRLTVL.

This chain uses TRBV5-4 with TRBJ2-1; the D gene is possibly TRBD1 (5 bases). The CDR3 has 14 residues. The V end was cut by 1 base, the J end by 1 base, with 6 bases between. The germline V gene has CDR1 SGHNT and CDR2 YYREEE (reference sequence). The CDR3 nucleotides are TGTGCCAGCAGCTTGAGGGGTTCCTACAATGAGCAGTTCTTC. Amino acids: CASSLRGSYNEQFF.